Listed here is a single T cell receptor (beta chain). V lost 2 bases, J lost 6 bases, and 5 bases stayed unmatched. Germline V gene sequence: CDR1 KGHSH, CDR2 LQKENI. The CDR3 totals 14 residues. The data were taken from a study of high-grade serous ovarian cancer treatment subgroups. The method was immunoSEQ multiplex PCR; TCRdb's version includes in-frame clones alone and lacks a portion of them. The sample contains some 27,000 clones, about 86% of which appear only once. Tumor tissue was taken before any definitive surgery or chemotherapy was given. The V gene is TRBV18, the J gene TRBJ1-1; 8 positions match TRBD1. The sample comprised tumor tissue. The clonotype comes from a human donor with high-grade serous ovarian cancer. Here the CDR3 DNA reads TGTGCCAGCTCACCAGGGGCAGGGGGCCCTGAAGCTTTCTTT. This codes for CASSPGAGGPEAFF.